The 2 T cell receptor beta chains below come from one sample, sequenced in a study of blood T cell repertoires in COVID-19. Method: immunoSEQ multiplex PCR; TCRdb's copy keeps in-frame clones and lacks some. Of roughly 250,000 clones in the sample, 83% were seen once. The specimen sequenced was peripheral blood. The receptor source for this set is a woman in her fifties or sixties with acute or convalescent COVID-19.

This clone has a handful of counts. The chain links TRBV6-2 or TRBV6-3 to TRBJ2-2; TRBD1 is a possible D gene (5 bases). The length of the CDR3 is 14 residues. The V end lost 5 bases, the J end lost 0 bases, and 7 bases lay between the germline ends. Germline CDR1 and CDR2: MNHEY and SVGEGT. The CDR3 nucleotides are TGTGCCAGCAGTCGGACATCGAACACCGGGGAGCTGTTTTTT. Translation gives CASSRTSNTGELFF.

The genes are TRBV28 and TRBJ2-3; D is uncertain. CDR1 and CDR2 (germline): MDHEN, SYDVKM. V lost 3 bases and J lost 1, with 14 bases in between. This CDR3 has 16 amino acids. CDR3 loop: CASSLKPGMGTDTQYF. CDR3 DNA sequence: TGTGCCAGCAGTTTGAAACCGGGTATGGGCACAGATACGCAGTATTTT.